Sequencing of this T cell receptor beta chain was carried out in a study of identical twins. From the 5' RACE reads, TCRdb called clonotypes with MiXCR, one entry per CDR3 protein. The sample records around 280,000 distinct CDR3 sequences, about 8.1% being singletons. The germline gives CDR1 SGHDT, CDR2 YYEEEE. The CDR3 loop spans 19 amino acids. The trim removed 0 bases at V and 1 base at J, leaving 8 bases unmatched. The sample was also reused in another study, on yellow fever vaccine responses in identical twins.

The gene calls are TRBV5-6 and TRBJ2-1; 12 bases match TRBD2. The sequence was obtained from a woman aged 18 to 35 in good health. Sequencing was done on a sample of memory (CD45RO+) T cells sorted from blood. CDR3 loop: CASSLELTSGSWSYNEQFF. CDR3 sequence (DNA): TGTGCCAGCAGCTTGGAGTTGACTAGCGGGAGCTGGTCCTACAATGAGCAGTTCTTC.